The rows below give T cell receptor beta chains drawn from one sample of a study of sequential checkpoint blockade in melanoma. Only in-frame clones appear in the TCRdb table, and some are missing; sequencing was by immunoSEQ multiplex PCR. The sample lists more than 9,000 clones, roughly four fifths occurring once. The starting material was CD8+ T cells sorted from blood (inferred from file names), obtained from a patient given nivolumab and ipilimumab in sequence. Every receptor here comes from a human donor with melanoma. Each CDR3 is given with its conserved first and last residue. A D gene is named only where the DNA matches it firmly. The size entry is marked missing in some rows and otherwise reads once, few, many or a size class.

TRBJ2-1,.,.,TRBV28,CASTGSYNEQFF,TGTGCCAGCACCGGGTCCTACAATGAGCAGTTCTTC
TRBJ1-5,TRBD1,.,TRBV19,CASSIDQGGGQPQHF,TGTGCCAGTAGTATAGATCAGGGGGGCGGTCAGCCCCAGCATTTT
TRBJ2-2,TRBD1,.,TRBV29-1,CSVEDPRDRAAGELFF,TGCAGCGTTGAAGATCCCCGGGACAGGGCGGCCGGGGAGCTGTTTTTT
TRBJ2-3,TRBD2,.,TRBV18,CASSPPALAGGPSTDTQYF,TGTGCCAGCTCACCCCCGGCGCTAGCGGGAGGACCTAGCACAGATACGCAGTATTTT
TRBJ1-2,.,.,TRBV5-6,CASSLAMEMILYGYTF,TGTGCCAGCAGCTTGGCGATGGAGATGATCTTATATGGCTACACCTTC
TRBJ1-2,.,few,TRBV7-9,CASSLANIGGGYTF,TGTGCCAGCAGCTTAGCCAACATAGGGGGAGGCTACACCTTC
TRBJ1-1,.,.,TRBV12-5,CASGFGTEAFF,TGTGCTAGTGGTTTCGGCACTGAAGCTTTCTTT
TRBJ1-6,.,.,TRBV19,CASSLSGNSPLHF,TGTGCCAGTAGTCTTTCCGGGAATTCACCCCTCCACTTT
TRBJ2-1,.,.,TRBV6-1,CASMEAGGFHNEQFF,TGTGCCAGCATGGAGGCAGGAGGGTTCCACAATGAGCAGTTCTTC
TRBJ2-7,TRBD1,.,TRBV19,CASSAGTGGEQYF,TGTGCCAGTAGTGCTGGGACAGGGGGCGAGCAGTACTTC
TRBJ2-3,.,few,TRBV6-4,CASSDSPGGTADTQYF,TGTGCCAGCAGTGACTCGCCAGGAGGTACCGCAGATACGCAGTATTTT
TRBJ2-3,.,few,TRBV19,CASSIGQGPDTQYF,TGTGCCAGTAGTATAGGTCAGGGGCCAGATACGCAGTATTTT
TRBJ1-2,TRBD1,.,TRBV7-9,CASSLGQGINGYTF,TGTGCCAGCAGCTTGGGACAGGGTATAAATGGCTACACCTTC
TRBJ1-1,.,.,TRBV10-2,CASSETASEAFF,TGCGCCAGCAGTGAGACAGCCTCTGAAGCTTTCTTT
TRBJ2-2,.,few,TRBV5-4,CASSLDFEGESGELFF,TGTGCCAGCAGCTTGGATTTCGAGGGTGAGAGCGGGGAGCTGTTTTTT
TRBJ1-1,.,.,TRBV2,CASSGQFSTEAFF,TGTGCCAGCAGCGGACAGTTTTCCACTGAAGCTTTCTTT
TRBJ2-5,TRBD2,.,TRBV19,CASSIGLAGRYQETQYF,TGTGCCAGTAGTATAGGCCTAGCGGGACGTTATCAGGAGACCCAGTACTTC
TRBJ2-5,.,.,TRBV11-2,CASSLGRRGDGKETQYF,TGTGCCAGCAGCTTAGGACGGCGGGGTGACGGTAAAGAGACCCAGTACTTC
TRBJ1-1,TRBD1,.,TRBV30,CARQRQGNTEAFF,TGTGCCCGGCAAAGACAGGGGAACACTGAAGCTTTCTTT
TRBJ2-7,.,.,TRBV7-9,CASSPRSLEQYF,TGTGCCAGCAGCCCCCGTAGTCTTGAGCAGTACTTC
TRBJ2-7,TRBD2,.,TRBV7-3,CASSPIAGGPYEQYF,TGTGCCAGCAGCCCCATAGCGGGAGGACCCTACGAGCAGTACTTC
TRBJ1-2,.,.,TRBV19,CASSGGQLWSYTF,TGTGCCAGTAGTGGCGGGCAGCTATGGAGCTACACCTTC
TRBJ2-3,TRBD1,.,TRBV6-6,CASAPDRADTQYF,TGTGCCAGCGCCCCAGACAGGGCAGATACGCAGTATTTT
TRBJ2-3,.,.,TRBV7-9,CASSRQGKSTDTQYF,TGTGCCAGCAGCCGTCAGGGCAAGAGCACAGATACGCAGTATTTT
TRBJ1-5,.,.,TRBV19,CASSIRGRGQPQHF,TGTGCCAGTAGTATCCGGGGCAGGGGACAGCCCCAGCATTTT
TRBJ1-6,.,.,TRBV6-6,CASSWIQDSPLHF,TGTGCCAGCAGTTGGATACAGGATTCACCCCTCCACTTT
TRBJ2-1,.,few,TRBV6-1,CASSEGAGSYNEQFF,TGTGCCAGCAGTGAAGGGGCAGGTTCCTACAATGAGCAGTTCTTC
TRBJ2-7,.,.,TRBV5-6,CASSFAQGTYEQYF,TGTGCCAGCAGCTTCGCACAGGGTACCTACGAGCAGTACTTC
TRBJ2-3,.,.,TRBV7-9,CASSGPGVSTDTQYF,TGTGCCAGCAGCGGTCCAGGGGTGAGCACAGATACGCAGTATTTT
TRBJ2-7,TRBD2,.,TRBV6-1,CASRISGGGYEQYF,TGTGCCAGCAGAATTAGCGGGGGCGGCTACGAGCAGTACTTC
TRBJ1-2,TRBD1,.,TRBV4-1,CASSPGATGDYGYTF,TGCGCCAGCAGCCCTGGCGCGACAGGGGATTATGGCTACACCTTC
TRBJ2-1,TRBD2,.,TRBV7-9,CASSATGGNYNEQFF,TGTGCCAGCAGTGCAACGGGAGGAAACTACAATGAGCAGTTCTTC
TRBJ2-7,TRBD2,.,TRBV5-1,CASSLTSGRAISYEQYF,TGCGCCAGCAGCTTGACTAGCGGGAGGGCTATCTCCTACGAGCAGTACTTC
TRBJ2-1,TRBD2,.,TRBV27,CASSPAGGGLGYEQFF,TGTGCCAGCAGCCCGGCGGGGGGGGGCCTTGGGTATGAGCAGTTCTTC
TRBJ2-1,.,.,TRBV9,CASSPDSWSEQFF,TGTGCCAGCAGCCCGGACAGCTGGAGTGAGCAGTTCTTC
TRBJ2-5,.,.,TRBV7-7,CASSLALRDWPETQYF,TGTGCTAGCAGCTTAGCCCTACGGGACTGGCCGGAGACCCAGTACTTC
TRBJ1-1,.,.,TRBV6-1,CAIIQNTEAFF,TGTGCCATCATACAGAACACTGAAGCTTTCTTT
TRBJ2-3,TRBD2,few,TRBV7-9,CASSPSGISTDTQYF,TGTGCCAGCAGCCCTAGCGGGATTAGCACAGATACGCAGTATTTT
TRBJ1-3,.,.,TRBV15,CATSRGQNSGNTIYF,TGTGCCACCAGCAGAGGGCAGAACTCTGGAAACACCATATATTTT
TRBJ2-7,TRBD2,.,TRBV28,CASSLLAGGQFRYEQYF,TGTGCCAGCAGTTTGCTAGCGGGAGGCCAGTTCAGATACGAGCAGTACTTC
TRBJ2-1,TRBD1,.,TRBV27,CASTLGTGGYNEQFF,TGTGCCAGCACCTTGGGGACAGGGGGATACAATGAGCAGTTCTTC